One sample yielded the 29 T cell receptor beta chains listed below, sequenced in a study of blood T cell repertoires in COVID-19 (dated by TCRdb to 2020 to 2021). Library creation used the immunoSEQ multiplex PCR assay. Sourced from immuneACCESS, this table was stored by TCRdb with only in-frame sequences that have V and J called. A share of the clones is absent; for the studies checked, an unresolved V gene accounts for under half, and the remainder has no known explanation. In all, the sample holds under 250,000 clones, and 82% of those were seen once. Jointly, the top ten make up 4.7% of the sample. Material: peripheral blood. The source is a woman in her seventies with acute or convalescent COVID-19.

V is TRBV19 and J is TRBJ2-5; 11 bases fit TRBD1. V lost 10 bases to trimming and J lost 0 bases; unmatched junction nucleotides: 4. Germline loops: CDR1 LNHDA, CDR2 SQIVND (reference sequence). This CDR3 region has 14 residues. This CDR3 is CATGTGGNQETQYF. DNA for the CDR3: TGTGCCACCGGGACAGGGGGGAACCAAGAGACCCAGTACTTC.

This chain connects TRBV27 to TRBJ1-2; D might be TRBD1 (5 bases). This CDR3 is 16 amino acids long. V lost 1 base, J lost 4 bases, and 16 bases lay in between. Germline V gene data show CDR1 as MNHEY and CDR2 as SMNVEV (reference sequence). CDR3 bases: TGTGCCAGCAGTTTATTTCACCCCGACAGAAGCTATGGCTACACCTTC. It codes for CASSLFHPDRSYGYTF.

This chain uses TRBV3-1 (or the pseudogene TRBV3-2) with TRBJ2-4; 7 nucleotides line up with TRBD1. CDR1 is LGHDT, CDR2 YNNKEL, per germline (reference sequence). Trimming removed 5 bases from V and 4 bases from J; junction bases left unmatched: 5. CDR3 size: 14 residues. The CDR3 DNA sequence: TGTGCCAGCAGCACGCCGGGACAGAAAAACATTCAGTACTTC. This codes for CASSTPGQKNIQYF.

V usage is TRBV10-3 and J usage is TRBJ2-3, with 8 bases matching TRBD2. The V segment lost 0 bases and the J segment 1 base; nucleotides outside the gene matches: 0. The CDR3 contains 15 residues. Germline assignment: CDR1 ENHRY and CDR2 SYGVKD. In nucleotides, the CDR3 is TGTGCCATCAGTGAGTCGCGGGGGGGCACAGATACGCAGTATTTT. Translation: CAISESRGGTDTQYF.

V is TRBV6-1 and J is TRBJ1-1, with TRBD1 as a possible D gene (6 bases). V was shortened by 1 base and J by 5 bases, with 17 bases between the two germline ends. The CDR3 consists of 16 residues. CDR1 MNHNS and CDR2 SASEGT come from the germline V gene. Written as DNA, the CDR3 is TGTGCCAGCAGTGAAGTAAAGGCGAAGGGGGAGACTGAAGCTTTCTTT. This translates into CASSEVKAKGETEAFF.

This chain links TRBV7-2 with TRBJ2-7; TRBD2 is a possible D gene (5 bases). The germline CDR1 and CDR2 sequences are SGHTA and FQGNSA. Between the trimmed V and J ends, which lost 3 bases and 3 bases, there was a span of 9 bases. The CDR3 covers 13 residues. Here the CDR3 DNA reads TGTGCCAGCAGCTTGTGGGAGAGCTACGAGCAGTACTTC. It codes for CASSLWESYEQYF.

The rearrangement uses TRBV24-1 and TRBJ2-3; 13 nucleotides match TRBD2. CDR1 is KGHDR and CDR2 is SFDVKD in the germline V gene. There are 16 residues in the CDR3. V lost 3 bases to trimming and J lost 1 base; unmatched junction nucleotides: 0. The chain's CDR3 is CATSDGLAGGTDTQYF. The DNA for the CDR3 is TGTGCCACCAGTGATGGACTAGCGGGGGGCACAGATACGCAGTATTTT.

The gene calls are TRBV6-5 and TRBJ2-7, with D maybe TRBD2 (5 bases). V was trimmed by 6 bases and J by 2 bases, leaving 17 bases between them. CDR1 MNHEY and CDR2 SVGAGI come from the germline V gene. The CDR3 runs to 15 residues. The chain's CDR3 is CASRDLAYSTYEQYF. CDR3 nucleotide sequence: TGTGCCAGCAGGGACCTAGCCTATTCAACCTACGAGCAGTACTTC.

On this clone itself: Other DNA sequences from this sample encode an identical CDR3 as well. The chain links TRBV9 to TRBJ2-5, with 7 bases lining up with TRBD2. This CDR3 spans 14 amino acids. V lost 2 bases, J lost 1 base, and 2 bases stayed unmatched. CDR1 SGDLS and CDR2 YYNGEE come from the germline V gene. The CDR3 is CASSVLAAQETQYF. The CDR3 DNA sequence: TGTGCCAGCAGCGTCCTAGCGGCCCAAGAGACCCAGTACTTC.

This clone was observed a handful of times. The gene calls are TRBV10-1 and TRBJ2-2; no firm D call. Looked up from germline, CDR1 is WNHNN and CDR2 is SYGVQD (reference sequence). The V and J ends lost 5 bases and 0 bases respectively, with 7 bases between them. The CDR3 sequence is 14 residues long. In DNA form, the CDR3 reads TGCGCCAGCAGTCCCTTAACGAACACCGGGGAGCTGTTTTTT. Residues: CASSPLTNTGELFF.

The chain is built from TRBV25-1 and TRBJ1-4; 7 bases fit TRBD1. Trimming took 5 bases from V and 7 from J; bases not matched to a gene: 7. Germline lookup yields CDR1 MGHDK and CDR2 SYGVNS. The CDR3 is 14 residues long. CDR3 DNA: TGTGCCAGCAGTTTGTCAGGGGGAGCTGAAAAACTGTTTTTT. Encoded protein: CASSLSGGAEKLFF.

This clone was seen only once. The gene calls are TRBV7-2 and TRBJ1-4; D is possibly TRBD1 (5 bases). V shed 1 base and J shed 10 bases, with 16 bases lying between them. CDR3 size: 15 residues. Germline loops: CDR1 SGHTA, CDR2 FQGNSA. The CDR3 nucleotides read TGTGCCAGCAGCTTAGAAGGGGCCGGGGGGGTAAAACTGTTTTTT. It specifies CASSLEGAGGVKLFF.

This clone was seen only once. V gene TRBV28 combines with J gene TRBJ2-2; D perhaps matches TRBD2 (6 bases). CDR3 length equals 13 residues. Trimming left V 11 bases short and J 5 bases short, with 15 bases between. Germline assignment: CDR1 MDHEN and CDR2 SYDVKM. The CDR3 nucleotides are TGTGCCGGGAGGACACTTCTAACCGGGGAGCTGTTTTTT. This translates into CAGRTLLTGELFF.

The chain links TRBV30 to TRBJ1-5, with D hard to call. Trimming took off 1 base at V and 0 bases at J, with 4 bases between the two ends. Germline V gene sequence: CDR1 GTSNPN, CDR2 SVGIG (reference sequence). The CDR3 loop spans 13 amino acids. The CDR3 protein is CAWSDYSNQPQHF. The CDR3 DNA reads as TGTGCCTGGAGTGATTATAGCAATCAGCCCCAGCATTTT. Based on the CDR3 plus reference TRBV30 and TRBJ1-5, the full variable domain is SQTIHQWPATLVQPVGSPLSLECTVEGTSNPNLYWYRQAAGRGLQLLFYSVGIGQISSEVPQNLSASRPQDRQFILSSKKLLLSDSGFYLCAWSDYSNQPQHFGDGTRLSIL.

This chain uses TRBV19 with TRBJ1-5; no firm D call. With 3 bases removed from V and 0 bases from J, the gap between germline ends came to 15 bases. Per the germline V gene, CDR1 is LNHDA and CDR2 is SQIVND (reference sequence). CDR3 length equals 17 residues. The CDR3 nucleotides are TGTGCCAGTAGTATCGACGACACCTCTTATAGCAATCAGCCCCAGCATTTT. It encodes CASSIDDTSYSNQPQHF.

This clone appeared a single time. The chain has TRBV6-5 and TRBJ1-1; D not certain. V lost 0 bases, J lost 0 bases, and 8 bases lay in between. In germline, CDR1 is MNHEY, CDR2 SVGAGI. The CDR3 consists of 15 residues. CDR3 DNA: TGTGCCAGCAGTTACTCGAGGCAGATGAACACTGAAGCTTTCTTT. Amino acid sequence: CASSYSRQMNTEAFF.

DNA of the CDR3: TGTGCCAGCTCACCGGGGCAGGGGGAAAGCAATCAGCCCCAGCATTTT. Protein: CASSPGQGESNQPQHF. This chain connects TRBV18 to TRBJ1-5; 7 nucleotides match TRBD1. Trimming removed 3 bases from V and 1 base from J; junction bases left unmatched: 6. The CDR3 has 16 amino acids. Germline CDR1 KGHSH, CDR2 LQKENI.

The V call is TRBV9, the J call TRBJ1-1; 7 bases agree with TRBD1. Trimming took 1 base from V and 7 from J; bases not matched to a gene: 4. CDR1 and CDR2 (germline): SGDLS, YYNGEE. The length of the CDR3 is 13 residues. CDR3 nucleotide sequence: TGTGCCAGCAGCGTACTTAGGGACAGTGAAGCTTTCTTT. Its translation: CASSVLRDSEAFF.

The V call is TRBV6-6, the J call TRBJ2-7, with D possibly being TRBD2 (6 bases). The germline V gene has CDR1 MNHNY and CDR2 SVGAGI (reference sequence). V lost 7 bases and J lost 6, with 13 bases in between. The CDR3 runs to 12 residues. CDR3 nucleotides: TGTGCCAGCACCTACGGGGGAGGCGAGCAGTACTTC. Its protein is CASTYGGGEQYF.

This clone came up a few times. The sample has other DNA sequences that encode this CDR3 too. This rearrangement joins TRBV7-2 to TRBJ1-4, with 8 bases fitting TRBD1. Trimming cost V 2 bases and J 5 bases; bases outside gene matches: 4. The CDR3 sequence is 15 residues long. CDR1 is SGHTA and CDR2 is FQGNSA in the germline V gene. In DNA, the CDR3 is TGTGCCAGCAGCTTACAGGGGGCTCCGAATGAAAAACTGTTTTTT. The encoded protein is CASSLQGAPNEKLFF. Drawing the rest from reference TRBV7-2 and TRBJ1-4, the complete variable domain is GAGVSQSPSNKVTEKGKDVELRCDPISGHTALYWYRQSLGQGLEFLIYFQGNSAPDKSGLPSDRFSAERTGGSVSTLTIQRTQQEDSAVYLCASSLQGAPNEKLFFGSGTQLSVL.

This chain joins TRBV5-1 and TRBJ1-2, with TRBD1 matching 8 bases. The CDR3 spans 14 residues. Per the germline V gene, CDR1 is SGHRS and CDR2 is YFSETQ. Germline trimming cut 0 bases from V and 3 bases from J; bases unmatched to any gene: 1. CDR3 protein: CASSLGGQDYGYTF. The CDR3 bases are TGCGCCAGCAGCTTGGGGGGACAGGACTATGGCTACACCTTC.

This clone came up once. The chain is built from TRBV6-5 and TRBJ1-2; D call uncertain. Per the germline V gene, CDR1 is MNHEY and CDR2 is SVGAGI. V was trimmed by 9 bases and J by 4 bases, leaving 9 bases between them. This CDR3 has 11 residues. The CDR3 DNA follows: TGTGCCAGTGAGGGTGGCTATGGCTACACCTTC. Translation gives CASEGGYGYTF.

Of note for this clone: This sample includes further DNA sequences coding for the same CDR3. The rearrangement uses TRBV7-9 and TRBJ1-5; TRBD1 might be the D (5 bases). The CDR3 covers 14 residues. Trimming took off 5 bases at V and 3 bases at J, with 11 bases between the two ends. Per germline, CDR1 SEHNR and CDR2 FQNEAQ (reference sequence). In nucleotides, the CDR3 is TGTGCCAGCAGCCTCCCAGGGTCCAATCAGCCCCAGCATTTT. This sequence encodes CASSLPGSNQPQHF.

Concerning this clone itself: In the same sample, other DNA sequences code for this CDR3. This chain connects TRBV18 to TRBJ1-2; maybe TRBD1 (5 bases). V lost 6 bases and J 2 bases, leaving 10 bases between the germline ends. The CDR3 length is 13 residues. Germline V gene sequence: CDR1 KGHSH, CDR2 LQKENI. The CDR3 DNA reads TGTGCCAGCTCCCCCGCAGGGAACTATGGCTACACCTTC. This sequence encodes CASSPAGNYGYTF.

The CDR3 protein is CASSPGQGETEAFF. CDR3 coding DNA: TGCGCCAGCAGTCCGGGACAGGGGGAAACTGAAGCTTTCTTT. This chain connects TRBV10-1 to TRBJ1-1; 11 bases map to TRBD1. CDR1 WNHNN and CDR2 SYGVQD come from the germline V gene (reference sequence). V lost 5 bases and J lost 5; bases outside the gene matches: 4. The CDR3 sequence is 14 residues long.

This clone appeared once. V usage is TRBV7-9 and J usage is TRBJ2-5, with 9 bases aligning to TRBD1. This CDR3 is 16 amino acids long. The germline V gene has CDR1 SEHNR and CDR2 FQNEAQ (reference sequence). Trimming cost V 1 base and J 4 bases; bases outside gene matches: 7. DNA for the CDR3: TGTGCCAGCAGCTTAGACAGGGGGCAAGGCCGAGAGACCCAGTACTTC. It yields the protein CASSLDRGQGRETQYF.

The chain recombines TRBV10-3 with TRBJ1-5; unclear D gene. CDR3 length equals 15 residues. V was pared by 2 bases and J by 2 bases, with 10 bases between. In germline, CDR1 is ENHRY, CDR2 SYGVKD. Here the CDR3 reads CAISEQADRNQPQHF. In nucleotides, the CDR3 is TGTGCCATCAGTGAGCAGGCCGACCGCAATCAGCCCCAGCATTTT.

The chain combines TRBV5-1 with TRBJ1-3; no clear D. V was shortened by 3 bases and J by 0 bases, with 7 bases between the two germline ends. There are 14 residues in the CDR3. From germline, CDR1 is SGHRS and CDR2 YFSETQ. CDR3 region: CASSSEGSGNTIYF. In DNA form, the CDR3 reads TGCGCCAGCAGCTCGGAGGGCTCTGGAAACACCATATATTTT.

This clone was seen only once. The chain joins TRBV29-1 to TRBJ1-1, with D possibly being TRBD1 (6 bases). Trimming stripped 7 bases from V and 9 bases from J, with 15 bases between. The CDR3 runs to 11 residues. In germline, CDR1 is SQVTM, CDR2 ANQGSEA. CDR3 residues: CSDGGSRKAFF. The CDR3 nucleotides are TGCAGCGATGGGGGCAGTCGCAAAGCTTTCTTT.